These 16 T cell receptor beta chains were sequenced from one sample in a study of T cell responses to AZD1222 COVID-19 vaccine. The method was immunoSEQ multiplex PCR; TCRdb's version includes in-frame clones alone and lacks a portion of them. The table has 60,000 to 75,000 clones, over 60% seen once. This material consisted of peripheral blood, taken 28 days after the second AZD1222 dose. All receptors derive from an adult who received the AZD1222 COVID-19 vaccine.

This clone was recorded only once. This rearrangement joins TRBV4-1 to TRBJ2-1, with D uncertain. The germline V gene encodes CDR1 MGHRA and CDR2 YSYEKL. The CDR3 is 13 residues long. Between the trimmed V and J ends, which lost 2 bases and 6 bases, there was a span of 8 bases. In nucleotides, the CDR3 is TGCGCCAGCAGCCAAATACCAGGCAATGAGCAGTTCTTC. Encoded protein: CASSQIPGNEQFF.

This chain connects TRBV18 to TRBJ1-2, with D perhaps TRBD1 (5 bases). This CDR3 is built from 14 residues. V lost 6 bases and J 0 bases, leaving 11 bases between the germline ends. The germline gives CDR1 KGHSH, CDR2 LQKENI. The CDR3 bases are TGTGCCAGCTCGTTGGGGCATCCTAACTATGGCTACACCTTC. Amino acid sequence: CASSLGHPNYGYTF.

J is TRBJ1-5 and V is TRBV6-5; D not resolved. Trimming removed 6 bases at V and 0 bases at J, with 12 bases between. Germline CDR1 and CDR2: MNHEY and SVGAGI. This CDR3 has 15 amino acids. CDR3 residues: CASRWAADSNQPQHF. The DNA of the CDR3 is TGTGCCAGCAGGTGGGCGGCCGATAGCAATCAGCCCCAGCATTTT.

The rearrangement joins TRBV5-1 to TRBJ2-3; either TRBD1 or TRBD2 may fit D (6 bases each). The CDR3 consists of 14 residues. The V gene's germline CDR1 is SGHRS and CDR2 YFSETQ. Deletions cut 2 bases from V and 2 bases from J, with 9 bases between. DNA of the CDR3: TGCGCCAGCAGCTTTGGGGGGCCCACAGATACGCAGTATTTT. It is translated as CASSFGGPTDTQYF.

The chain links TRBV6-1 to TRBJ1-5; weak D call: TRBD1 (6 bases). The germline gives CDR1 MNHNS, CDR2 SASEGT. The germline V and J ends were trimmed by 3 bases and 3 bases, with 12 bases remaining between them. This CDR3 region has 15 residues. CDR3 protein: CASSEETGVNQPQHF. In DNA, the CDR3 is TGTGCCAGCAGTGAGGAGACAGGAGTCAATCAGCCCCAGCATTTT.

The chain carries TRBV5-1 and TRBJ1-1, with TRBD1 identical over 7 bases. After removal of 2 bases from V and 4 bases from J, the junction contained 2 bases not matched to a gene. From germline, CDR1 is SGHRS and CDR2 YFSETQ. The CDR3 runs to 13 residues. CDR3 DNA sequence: TGCGCCAGCAGCTTTCAGGGGGGCACTGAAGCTTTCTTT. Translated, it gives CASSFQGGTEAFF. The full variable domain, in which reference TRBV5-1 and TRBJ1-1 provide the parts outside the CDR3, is KAGVTQTPRYLIKTRGQQVTLSCSPISGHRSVSWYQQTPGQGLQFLFEYFSETQRNKGNFPGRFSGRQFSNSRSEMNVSTLELGDSALYLCASSFQGGTEAFFGQGTRLTVV.

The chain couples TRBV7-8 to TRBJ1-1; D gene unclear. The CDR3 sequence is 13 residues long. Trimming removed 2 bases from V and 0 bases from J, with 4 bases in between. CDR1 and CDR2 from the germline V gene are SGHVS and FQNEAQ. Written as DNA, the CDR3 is TGTGCCAGCAGCTTATGGGTGAACACTGAAGCTTTCTTT. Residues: CASSLWVNTEAFF.

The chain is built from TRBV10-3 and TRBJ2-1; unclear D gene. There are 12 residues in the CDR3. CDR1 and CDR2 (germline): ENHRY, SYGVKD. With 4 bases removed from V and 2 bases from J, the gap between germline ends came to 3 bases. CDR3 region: CAISAAYNEQFF. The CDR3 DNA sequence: TGTGCCATCAGTGCAGCCTACAATGAGCAGTTCTTC.

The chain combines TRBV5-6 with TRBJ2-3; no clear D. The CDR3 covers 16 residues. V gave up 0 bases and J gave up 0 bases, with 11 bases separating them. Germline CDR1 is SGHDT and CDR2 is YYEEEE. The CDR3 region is CASSLEVGLSTDTQYF. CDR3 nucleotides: TGTGCCAGCAGCTTGGAGGTGGGCCTAAGCACAGATACGCAGTATTTT. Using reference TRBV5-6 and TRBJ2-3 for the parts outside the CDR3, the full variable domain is DAGVTQSPTHLIKTRGQQVTLRCSPKSGHDTVSWYQQALGQGPQFIFQYYEEEERQRGNFPDRFSGHQFPNYSSELNVNALLLGDSALYLCASSLEVGLSTDTQYFGPGTRLTVL.

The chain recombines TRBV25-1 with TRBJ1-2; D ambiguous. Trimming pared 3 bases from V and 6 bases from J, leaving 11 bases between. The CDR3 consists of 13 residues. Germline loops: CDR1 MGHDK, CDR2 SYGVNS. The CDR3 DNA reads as TGTGCCAGCAGTGATAGGTCCCGCCATGGCTACACCTTC. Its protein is CASSDRSRHGYTF.

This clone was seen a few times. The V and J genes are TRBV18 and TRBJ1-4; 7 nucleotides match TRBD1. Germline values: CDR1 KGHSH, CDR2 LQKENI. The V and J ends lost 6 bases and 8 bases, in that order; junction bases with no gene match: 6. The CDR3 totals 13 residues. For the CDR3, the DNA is TGTGCCAGCTCGGGGACAGTTGGGGAAAAACTGTTTTTT. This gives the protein CASSGTVGEKLFF.

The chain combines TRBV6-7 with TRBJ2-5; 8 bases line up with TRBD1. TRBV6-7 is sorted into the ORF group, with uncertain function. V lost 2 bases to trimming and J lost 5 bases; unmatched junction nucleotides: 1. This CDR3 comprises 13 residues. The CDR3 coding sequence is TGTGCCAGCAGTTACCGGGACAGGGAGACCCAGTACTTC. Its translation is CASSYRDRETQYF.

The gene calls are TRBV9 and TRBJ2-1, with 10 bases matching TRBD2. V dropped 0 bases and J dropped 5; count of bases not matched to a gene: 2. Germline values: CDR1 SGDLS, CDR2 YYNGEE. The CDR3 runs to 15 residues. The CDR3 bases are TGTGCCAGCAGCGTAGAACTAGCGGGGAACAATGAGCAGTTCTTC. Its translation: CASSVELAGNNEQFF.

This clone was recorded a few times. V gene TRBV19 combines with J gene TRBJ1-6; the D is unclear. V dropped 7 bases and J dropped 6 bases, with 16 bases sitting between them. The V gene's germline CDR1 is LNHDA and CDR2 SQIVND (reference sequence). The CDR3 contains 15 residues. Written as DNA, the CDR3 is TGTGCCAGTACCGAGCGGCCGGGTCGTAATTCACCCCTCCACTTT. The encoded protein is CASTERPGRNSPLHF. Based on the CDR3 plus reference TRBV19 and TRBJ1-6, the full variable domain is DGGITQSPKYLFRKEGQNVTLSCEQNLNHDAMYWYRQDPGQGLRLIYYSQIVNDFQKGDIAEGYSVSREKKESFPLTVTSAQKNPTAFYLCASTERPGRNSPLHFGNGTRLTVT.

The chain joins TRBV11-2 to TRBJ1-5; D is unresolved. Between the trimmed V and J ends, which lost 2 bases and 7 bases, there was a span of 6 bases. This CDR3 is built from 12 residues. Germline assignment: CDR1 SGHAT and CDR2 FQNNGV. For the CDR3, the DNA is TGTGCCAGCAGCTTACCAGGCCAGCCCCAGCATTTT. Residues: CASSLPGQPQHF.

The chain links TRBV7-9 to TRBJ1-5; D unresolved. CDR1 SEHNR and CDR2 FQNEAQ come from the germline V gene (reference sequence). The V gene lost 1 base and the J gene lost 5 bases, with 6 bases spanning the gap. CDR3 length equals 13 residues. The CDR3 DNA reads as TGTGCCAGCAGCTTAGGAGTAGATCAGCCCCAGCATTTT. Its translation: CASSLGVDQPQHF.